A single sample gave rise to the 2 T cell receptor beta chains below, sequenced in a study of low-dose radiotherapy and immunotherapy resistance in tumors. Alpha- and beta-chain coverage of first-strand cDNA came from TRAV- and TRBV-specific primers. Using a constant-region primer together with a V-primer adapter, TCRs were subjected to around 20 PCR cycles of amplification. TCRdb processed the reads anew with MiXCR; each CDR3 protein has one entry. The sample has about 6,200 distinct CDR3 sequences, approximately 78% seen once. Every receptor here comes from a human donor with advanced metastatic prostate, ovarian, gallbladder or colorectal cancer (not recorded which). This table probably holds off-target reads from a library built for another chain.

V usage is TRBV10-3 and J usage is TRBJ2-2; maybe TRBD2 (6 bases). This CDR3 has 12 residues. The V end lost 10 bases, the J end lost 5 bases, and 11 bases lay between the germline ends. CDR1 ENHRY and CDR2 SYGVKD come from the germline V gene. CDR3 DNA sequence: TGTGCCACCGGACTACGGACCGGGGAGCTGTTTTTT. It translates to CATGLRTGELFF.

This chain uses TRBV6-2 or TRBV6-3 with TRBJ2-2; 8 nucleotides agree with TRBD1. CDR3 length: 14 amino acids. V shed 6 bases, J shed 3 bases, and the junction held 3 bases outside the gene matches. Germline V gene sequence: CDR1 MNHEY, CDR2 SVGEGT. CDR3 coding DNA: TGTGCCAGCAGCCGGACAGGGTACACCGGGGAGCTGTTTTTT. Translating gives CASSRTGYTGELFF.